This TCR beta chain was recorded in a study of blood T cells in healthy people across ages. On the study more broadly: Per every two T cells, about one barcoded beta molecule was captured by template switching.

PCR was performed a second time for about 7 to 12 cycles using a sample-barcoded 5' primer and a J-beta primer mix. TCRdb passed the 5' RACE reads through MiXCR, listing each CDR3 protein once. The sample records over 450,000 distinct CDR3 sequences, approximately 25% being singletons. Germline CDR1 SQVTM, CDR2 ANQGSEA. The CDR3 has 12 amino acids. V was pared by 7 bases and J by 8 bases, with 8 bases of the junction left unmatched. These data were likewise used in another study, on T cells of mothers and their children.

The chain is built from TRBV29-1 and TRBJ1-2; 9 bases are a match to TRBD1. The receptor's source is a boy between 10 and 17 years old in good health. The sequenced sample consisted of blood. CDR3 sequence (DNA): TGCAGCGCTAAGGGACAGGGAGACGGCTACACCTTC. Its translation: CSAKGQGDGYTF.